The 20 T cell receptor beta chains given below trace back to one sample, sequenced in a study of molecular identifiers for immune sequencing clone quantification. TCRdb used MiXCR to reprocess the PCR reads, holding one entry per CDR3 protein. The table includes 350,000 or so distinct CDR3 sequences, about a fifth detected once. The material sequenced was naive CD8+ T cells from blood, with Jurkat cell RNA spiked in. Documented subset: FACS-sorted CD8+CD4-CCR7+CD45RA+ naive T cells. Every receptor here comes from a human donor in good health. Some libraries in this study had Jurkat cell RNA spiked in.

This clonotype appeared many times. This sequence joins TRBV6-5 and TRBJ2-2; D unclear. Per the germline V gene, CDR1 is MNHEY and CDR2 is SVGAGI. V was shortened by 6 bases and J by 0 bases, with 11 bases between the two germline ends. CDR3 length: 15 amino acids. The CDR3 sequence is CASSPMGPNTGELFF. The CDR3 DNA follows: TGTGCCAGCAGCCCGATGGGCCCGAACACCGGGGAGCTGTTTTTT.

This clonotype came up many times. The chain uses TRBV12-3 or TRBV12-4 and TRBJ2-5; TRBD2 matches at 8 bases. The CDR3 contains 13 residues. The V and J ends lost 7 bases and 5 bases, in that order; junction bases with no gene match: 6. The DNA of the CDR3 is TGTGCCAGCACGGGGGGGGGGCTCGAGACCCAGTACTTC. It encodes CASTGGGLETQYF.

V and J are TRBV13 and TRBJ2-3; tentatively, D is TRBD2 (5 bases). Germline V gene data show CDR1 as PRHDT and CDR2 as FYEKMQ (reference sequence). Trimming cost V 1 base and J 2 bases, with 10 bases left between them. The CDR3 runs to 15 residues. CDR3 in DNA: TGTGCCAGCAGCTTAGTCCAGCGGCACACAGATACGCAGTATTTT. Translating gives CASSLVQRHTDTQYF.

At least ten counts were recorded for this clonotype. This sequence joins TRBV7-8 and TRBJ1-1; D is perhaps TRBD1 (5 bases). Per germline, CDR1 SGHVS and CDR2 FQNEAQ. V was trimmed by 0 bases and J by 2 bases, leaving 13 bases between them. The CDR3 sequence is 16 residues long. Here the CDR3 reads CASSLALGRTNTEAFF. DNA of the CDR3: TGTGCCAGCAGCTTAGCGCTGGGACGGACAAACACTGAAGCTTTCTTT.

About this clonotype: The final CDR3 position lacks the conserved phenylalanine or tryptophan, pointing to a likely read error. The chain is built from TRBV4-3 and TRBJ2-2, with unresolved D. From germline, CDR1 is LGHNA and CDR2 YSLEER. The V gene lost 0 bases and the J gene lost 4 bases, with 9 bases spanning the gap. CDR3 length equals 15 residues. The CDR3 nucleotides are TGCGCCAGCAGCCAAGACTCCAGAAGCACCGGGGAGCTGTTTCTT. It specifies CASSQDSRSTGELFL.

At least ten counts were recorded for this clonotype. CDR3 sequence (DNA): TGCGCCAGCAGCCAAGATTTGGGGGCGACCTACGAGCAGTACTTC. It specifies CASSQDLGATYEQYF. The chain is built from TRBV4-3 and TRBJ2-7, with a tentative D call TRBD1 (6 bases). From germline, CDR1 is LGHNA and CDR2 YSLEER. The CDR3 runs to 15 residues. Trimming shortened V by 0 bases and J by 2 bases, and 11 bases separated the two germline ends.

This clonotype was found many times. For the CDR3, the DNA is TGTGCCAGCAGTTACTCCCGACAGGGAGGCACTGAAGCTTTCTTT. Translating it yields CASSYSRQGGTEAFF. The chain couples TRBV6-5 to TRBJ1-1; 7 bases agree with TRBD1. The germline gives CDR1 MNHEY, CDR2 SVGAGI. The V segment lost 0 bases and the J segment 4 bases; nucleotides outside the gene matches: 5. This CDR3 spans 15 amino acids.

This clonotype has a count of ten or more. The chain joins TRBV9 to TRBJ1-1; no clear D. V lost 4 bases to trimming and J lost 3 bases, with 13 bases between them. The CDR3 extends over 14 amino acids. From germline, CDR1 is SGDLS and CDR2 YYNGEE. The CDR3: CASSPRTGDTEAFF. CDR3 sequence (DNA): TGTGCCAGCAGCCCAAGAACCGGGGACACTGAAGCTTTCTTT.

V gene TRBV6-2 or TRBV6-3 combines with J gene TRBJ2-7, with 7 bases matching TRBD1. With 5 bases clipped from V and 2 bases from J, the junction kept 6 bases outside the gene matches. Germline V gene data show CDR1 as MNHEY and CDR2 as SVGEGT. The CDR3 runs to 14 residues. CDR3 in DNA: TGTGCCAGCAGTAGAACCGGGACAGCCTACGAGCAGTACTTC. Translating gives CASSRTGTAYEQYF.

Comment on this clonotype: This may be a read error, as it is one base from a much larger clone. The rearrangement uses TRBV29-1 and TRBJ2-2, with D perhaps matching TRBD1 or TRBD2 (5 bases each). This CDR3 has 14 amino acids. Trimming removed 7 bases from V and 0 bases from J, with 12 bases in between. Germline loops: CDR1 SQVTM, CDR2 ANQGSEA. The CDR3 loop is CSAGTTPNTGELFF. Written as DNA, the CDR3 is TGCAGCGCTGGGACCACCCCGAACACCGGGGAGCTGTTTTTT.

With regard to this clonotype: Since a much larger clone is just one base distant, this may be a read error. Because it lacks the conserved phenylalanine or tryptophan at the end, this CDR3 is likely a read error. The chain couples TRBV7-2 to TRBJ2-1; TRBD2 agrees at 7 bases. This CDR3 is built from 14 residues. CDR1 and CDR2 from the germline V gene are SGHTA and FQGNSA. With 3 bases clipped from V and 3 bases from J, the junction kept 2 bases outside the gene matches. As DNA, the CDR3 is TGTGCCAGCAGCTTTCCTAGCGGCTACAATGAGCAGTTCCTC. As protein: CASSFPSGYNEQFL.

This chain's CDR3 is CASSLGPYYEQYF. The DNA of the CDR3 is TGTGCCAGCAGTTTAGGGCCGTACTACGAGCAGTACTTC. The J gene is TRBJ2-7, the V gene TRBV27; D not certain. CDR1 is MNHEY, CDR2 SMNVEV, per germline (reference sequence). V was pared by 2 bases and J by 3 bases, with 8 bases between. This CDR3 spans 13 amino acids.

This clonotype was counted between two and nine times. The CDR3 spells CSAKPGQVFGQPQHF. CDR3 sequence (DNA): TGCAGTGCTAAACCCGGACAGGTGTTTGGTCAGCCCCAGCATTTT. The chain links TRBV20-1 to TRBJ1-5; 7 bases fit TRBD1. Germline V gene data show CDR1 as DFQATT and CDR2 as SNEGSKA (reference sequence). After removal of 4 bases from V and 6 bases from J, the junction contained 12 bases not matched to a gene. This CDR3 is 15 amino acids long.

The table lists this clonotype with many counts. The rearrangement links TRBV4-1 to TRBJ2-7, with D maybe TRBD2 (6 bases). Between the trimmed V and J ends, which lost 0 bases and 5 bases, there was a span of 11 bases. Germline V gives CDR1 MGHRA, CDR2 YSYEKL. CDR3 length equals 14 residues. The CDR3 is CASSQEWSGDEQYF. The CDR3 coding sequence is TGCGCCAGCAGCCAAGAGTGGTCGGGGGACGAGCAGTACTTC.

This clonotype was seen ten or more times. The V and J genes are TRBV4-3 and TRBJ2-3; 7 bases align to TRBD2. V was pared by 3 bases and J by 5 bases, with 5 bases of the junction left unmatched. This CDR3 is built from 14 residues. CDR1 and CDR2 (germline): LGHNA, YSLEER. The CDR3 is CASSQGLPEDTQYF. CDR3 bases: TGCGCCAGCAGCCAGGGACTACCCGAAGATACGCAGTATTTT.

This clonotype was detected ten times or more. The CDR3 loop reads CASSLLVTAYEQYF. The CDR3 coding sequence is TGTGCCAGCAGCTTATTGGTGACAGCCTACGAGCAGTACTTC. This chain connects TRBV7-2 to TRBJ2-7; a possible D gene is TRBD1 (5 bases). The CDR3 is made up of 14 amino acids. Germline lookup yields CDR1 SGHTA and CDR2 FQGNSA. Trimming took 2 bases from V and 2 from J, leaving 10 bases between them.

This clonotype was seen at least ten times. The chain joins TRBV9 to TRBJ2-2; 8 nucleotides match TRBD2. The germline CDR1 and CDR2 sequences are SGDLS and YYNGEE. There are 14 residues in the CDR3. The trim removed 4 bases at V and 3 bases at J, leaving 2 bases unmatched. The CDR3 sequence is CASSFSGDTGELFF. The CDR3 DNA reads as TGTGCCAGCAGCTTTAGCGGGGACACCGGGGAGCTGTTTTTT.

This clonotype showed up just once. A much bigger clone sits one base away, suggesting this may be a read error. J is TRBJ1-2 and V is TRBV6-5; D gene unclear. Germline CDR1 is MNHEY and CDR2 is SVGAGI. The CDR3 covers 18 residues. V lost 0 bases and J lost 3, with 20 bases in between. The CDR3 protein is CASSYSSVALGTDYGYTF. DNA of the CDR3: TGTGCCAGCAGTTACTCTAGTGTGGCGTTAGGCACGGACTATGGCTACACCTTC.

A few counts support this clonotype. V and J are TRBV4-3 and TRBJ2-3; D could derive from TRBD1 or TRBD2 (5 bases each). The CDR3 is made up of 16 amino acids. Trimming left V 0 bases short and J 6 bases short, with 16 bases between. Germline CDR1 LGHNA, CDR2 YSLEER. CDR3: CASSQDRGPTEDTQYF. CDR3 coding DNA: TGCGCCAGCAGCCAAGATAGGGGACCAACGGAGGATACGCAGTATTTT.

This clonotype came up many times. This chain links TRBV12-3 or TRBV12-4 with TRBJ2-5; 8 bases are shared with TRBD2. After removal of 2 bases from V and 4 bases from J, the junction contained 0 bases not matched to a gene. There are 13 residues in the CDR3. The chain's CDR3 is CASSLRGGETQYF. The CDR3, as DNA: TGTGCCAGCAGTTTACGGGGGGGAGAGACCCAGTACTTC.